The next 15 T cell receptor beta chains were all read from a single sample in a study of human T cells and chemical hapten exposure (dated by TCRdb to the early 2020s). The meaning of the sample's time point label: patch test 3, about 24 weeks after DPC sensitization. The treatment or condition label, read with the paper, signifies: therapeutic diphenylcyclopropenone sensitization with weekly scalp DPC. Preparation of the library involved RACE. These reads were obtained on a NextSeq 500. TCRdb took the public reads, trimmed them with fastp at Q25, ran MiXCR for clone calling and kept in-frame beta chains. A single entry per CDR3 protein holds the most common genes and DNA from its merged rows. The sample profile shows roughly 100,000 distinct CDR3 sequences; under 35% of them were found once. Around 2.7% of the sample rests with the top ten. The sequences come from whole blood, collected in connection with sensitization to the hapten diphenylcyclopropenone (DPC). The receptors stem from a man aged 35 to 55 with alopecia areata. Some clones in this sample may be carry-over from other donors' samples.

This clonotype was recorded a few times. The CDR3 coding sequence is TGTGCCAGCAGCTACCGGGACAGGGATCCTAACACTGAAGCTTTCTTT. Protein sequence: CASSYRDRDPNTEAFF. V usage is TRBV7-9 and J usage is TRBJ1-1; the match to TRBD1 covers 9 bases. Germline values: CDR1 SEHNR, CDR2 FQNEAQ (reference sequence). V lost 4 bases and J lost 2; bases outside the gene matches: 8. There are 16 residues in the CDR3.

The chain has TRBV9 and TRBJ2-1; D is unresolved. The V end lost 7 bases, the J end lost 8 bases, and 25 bases lay between the germline ends. The germline V gene encodes CDR1 SGDLS and CDR2 YYNGEE. The CDR3 sequence is 16 residues long. For the CDR3, the DNA is TGTGCCAGCGCGAAGACTCCTAGGGCACCTTATGATGAGCAGTTCTTC. Protein: CASAKTPRAPYDEQFF.

The chain uses TRBV20-1 and TRBJ2-1; D might be TRBD2 (6 bases). The germline V gene encodes CDR1 DFQATT and CDR2 SNEGSKA (reference sequence). The V gene lost 3 bases and the J gene lost 2 bases, with 11 bases spanning the gap. The CDR3 is 14 amino acids. CDR3 sequence (DNA): TGCAGTGCTAGTGGGGCGGGAACCTACAATGAGCAGTTCTTC. It is translated as CSASGAGTYNEQFF.

This clonotype was detected only a few times. The V call is TRBV6-2 or TRBV6-3, the J call TRBJ2-2, with 9 bases lining up with TRBD1. V was pared by 6 bases and J by 4 bases, with 6 bases of the junction left unmatched. Germline CDR1 is MNHEY and CDR2 is SVGEGT. The CDR3 runs 15 residues. DNA for the CDR3: TGTGCCAGCAGCCCCTCGACAGGGGGCACCGGGGAGCTGTTTTTT. Protein product: CASSPSTGGTGELFF.

This clonotype was seen only a few times. The chain is built from TRBV20-1 and TRBJ1-3; tentatively, D is TRBD1 (5 bases). V was pared by 3 bases and J by 11 bases, with 11 bases between. In germline, CDR1 is DFQATT, CDR2 SNEGSKA (reference sequence). The CDR3 spans 11 residues. CDR3 sequence (DNA): TGCAGTGCTAGGGACACGAACTCCATATATTTT. It is translated as CSARDTNSIYF.

This clonotype was observed a few times. The V and J genes are TRBV2 and TRBJ1-2; perhaps TRBD1 as D (6 bases). Looked up from germline, CDR1 is SNHLY and CDR2 is FYNNEI. V was trimmed by 3 bases and J by 3 bases, leaving 17 bases between them. CDR3 length: 16 residues. In DNA, the CDR3 is TGTGCCAGCAGTGAGACGGACAGAGTTCCCCACTATGGCTACACCTTC. This gives the protein CASSETDRVPHYGYTF.

The gene calls are TRBV10-3 and TRBJ2-1; 12 nucleotides match TRBD2. This CDR3 contains 16 residues. Germline V gene lookup returns CDR1 ENHRY and CDR2 SYGVKD. Trimming took 0 bases from V and 13 from J; bases not matched to a gene: 10. The CDR3 DNA reads as TGTGCCATCAGTGAGTCGGGATTACAACTAGCGGGAGGACAGTTCTTC. Translating it yields CAISESGLQLAGGQFF.

The chain combines TRBV12-2 with TRBJ2-1; the table's D call, TRBD2, was not checked against the DNA. TRBV12-2 is a pseudogene segment. The CDR3 loop spans 15 amino acids. DNA for the CDR3: TGTGCAAGTCGCTTACGGGGCCCTCGCGGCAATGAGCAGTTCTTC. It translates to CASRLRGPRGNEQFF.

This sequence joins TRBV7-2 and TRBJ2-3; D unresolved. Germline V gene lookup returns CDR1 SGHTA and CDR2 FQGNSA. Trimming pared 5 bases from V and 6 bases from J, leaving 12 bases between. The CDR3 totals 13 residues. The CDR3 nucleotides read TGTGCCAGCAGCCCGAGTATTGCTGATACGCAGTATTTT. Amino acids: CASSPSIADTQYF.

The rearrangement links TRBV7-9 to TRBJ2-3, with TRBD2 identical over 10 bases. V gave up 5 bases and J gave up 2 bases; unmatched junction bases: 13. The germline CDR1 and CDR2 sequences are SEHNR and FQNEAQ (reference sequence). This CDR3 is built from 18 residues. CDR3 bases: TGTGCCAGCAGCCCCGGGGTCGCTAGCGGGAGTGACACAGATACGCAGTATTTT. Protein sequence: CASSPGVASGSDTDTQYF.

The chain recombines TRBV9 with TRBJ2-7; 7 bases line up with TRBD1. V was clipped by 2 bases and J by 7 bases; unmatched bases: 15. Germline values: CDR1 SGDLS, CDR2 YYNGEE. This CDR3 comprises 16 residues. The CDR3 coding sequence is TGTGCCAGCAGCGTGGGTAGGGGGACAGCCTCCTTTGAGCAGTACTTC. This codes for CASSVGRGTASFEQYF.

CDR3 protein: CASAGGLPLYEQYV. CDR3 bases: TGTGCCAGCGCAGGCGGGCTCCCACTCTACGAGCAGTACGTC. V and J are TRBV6-2 or TRBV6-3 and TRBJ2-7, with TRBD2 as a possible D gene (5 bases). Germline CDR1 MNHEY, CDR2 SVGEGT. The germline V and J ends were trimmed by 8 bases and 3 bases, with 17 bases remaining between them. The length of the CDR3 is 14 residues.

This clonotype was seen a few times. The gene calls are TRBV7-9 and TRBJ1-5, with D uncertain. Germline assignment: CDR1 SEHNR and CDR2 FQNEAQ (reference sequence). The CDR3 spans 14 residues. V was cut by 5 bases and J by 1 base, with 9 bases left in between. This CDR3 reads CASSPQDSNQPQHF. CDR3 coding DNA: TGTGCCAGCAGCCCCCAGGACAGCAATCAGCCCCAGCATTTT.

This clonotype was detected a few times. The V gene is TRBV6-2 or TRBV6-3, the J gene TRBJ1-5; TRBD1 matches 7 bases. CDR1 is MNHEY and CDR2 is SVGEGT in the germline V gene. This CDR3 comprises 19 residues. After removal of 4 bases from V and 0 bases from J, the junction contained 15 bases not matched to a gene. CDR3 coding DNA: TGTGCCAGCAGTTCCCCCCTGGGGGCAGGGGGTCTTAGCAATCAGCCCCAGCATTTT. Residues: CASSSPLGAGGLSNQPQHF.

There are a few counts of this clonotype. The junction departs from the called germline gene at one end, perhaps through a read error. The J gene is TRBJ2-5, the V gene TRBV6-5, with TRBD1 matching 7 bases. Germline loops: CDR1 MNHEY, CDR2 SVGAGI. CDR3 length: 11 amino acids. DNA for the CDR3: TGTGCCAGCAGTATCCGGGACAGCGAGCACTTC. It yields the protein CASSIRDSEHF.